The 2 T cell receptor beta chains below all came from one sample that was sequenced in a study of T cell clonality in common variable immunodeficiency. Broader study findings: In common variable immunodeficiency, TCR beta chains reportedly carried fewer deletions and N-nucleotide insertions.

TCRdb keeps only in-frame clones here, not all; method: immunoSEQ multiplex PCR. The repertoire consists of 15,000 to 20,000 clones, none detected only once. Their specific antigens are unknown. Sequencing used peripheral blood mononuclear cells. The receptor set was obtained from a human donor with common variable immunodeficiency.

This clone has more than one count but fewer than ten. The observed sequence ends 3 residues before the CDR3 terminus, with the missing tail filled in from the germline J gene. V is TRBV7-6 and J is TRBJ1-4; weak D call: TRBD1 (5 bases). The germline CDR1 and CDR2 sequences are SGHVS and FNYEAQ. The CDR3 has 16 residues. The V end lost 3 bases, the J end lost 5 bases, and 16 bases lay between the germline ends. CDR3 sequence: CASSLGPTVQNEKLFF. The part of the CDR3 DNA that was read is TGTGCCAGCAGCTTGGGGCCGACAGTCCAGAATGAAAAA.

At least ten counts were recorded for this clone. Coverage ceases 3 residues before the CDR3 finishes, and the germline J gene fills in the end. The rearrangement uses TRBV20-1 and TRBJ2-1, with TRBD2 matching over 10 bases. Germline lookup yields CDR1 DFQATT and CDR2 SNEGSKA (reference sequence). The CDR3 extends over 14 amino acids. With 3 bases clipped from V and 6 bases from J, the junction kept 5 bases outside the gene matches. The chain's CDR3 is CSASRAGGSNEQFF. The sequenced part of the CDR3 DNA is TGCAGTGCTAGTCGAGCGGGGGGGTCCAATGAG.